One T cell receptor (beta chain) is described in this entry. What it binds is unknown. These data belong to a study of STAT5B mutations in CD4+ large granular lymphocyte leukemia. Study results and caveats: Top patient clones used TRBV06 genes more often: 8/27 versus 2/35 in controls.

The germline V gene encodes CDR1 ENHRY and CDR2 SYGVKD. CDR3 length equals 14 residues. Using immunoSEQ multiplex PCR, the repertoire was profiled, and TCRdb retains in-frame clones only, with some absent. The data hold roughly 30,000 clones, with 70% to 90% observed a single time. The specimen sequenced was CD4+ T cells from blood buffy coats. This sequence joins TRBV10-3 and TRBJ2-5; the D gene is possibly TRBD2 (7 bases). Judging by the DNA end, TRBJ2-7 fits better; the J call may be wrong. This TCR was recovered from a human donor in good health. The CDR3 DNA sequence: TGTGCCATCAGCCCCCAGCGGGACATGGACGAGCAGTACTTC. Translated, it gives CAISPQRDMDEQYF.